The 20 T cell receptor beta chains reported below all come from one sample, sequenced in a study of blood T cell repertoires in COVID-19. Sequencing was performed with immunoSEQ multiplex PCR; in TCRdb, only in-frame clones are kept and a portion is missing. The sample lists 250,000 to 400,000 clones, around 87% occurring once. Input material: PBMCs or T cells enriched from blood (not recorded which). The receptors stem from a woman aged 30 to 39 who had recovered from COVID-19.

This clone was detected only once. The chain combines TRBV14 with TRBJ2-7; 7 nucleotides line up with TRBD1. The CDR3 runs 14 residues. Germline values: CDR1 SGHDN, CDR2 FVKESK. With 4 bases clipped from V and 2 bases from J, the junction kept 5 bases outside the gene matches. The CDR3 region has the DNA TGTGCCAGCAGCCCCACCGGGACAGCCTACGAGCAGTACTTC. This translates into CASSPTGTAYEQYF.

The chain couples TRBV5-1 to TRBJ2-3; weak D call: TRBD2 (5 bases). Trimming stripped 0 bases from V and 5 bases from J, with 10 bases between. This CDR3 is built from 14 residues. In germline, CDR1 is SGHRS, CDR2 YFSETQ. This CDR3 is CASSLDGGGDTQYF. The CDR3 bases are TGCGCCAGCAGCTTGGATGGTGGAGGAGATACGCAGTATTTT.

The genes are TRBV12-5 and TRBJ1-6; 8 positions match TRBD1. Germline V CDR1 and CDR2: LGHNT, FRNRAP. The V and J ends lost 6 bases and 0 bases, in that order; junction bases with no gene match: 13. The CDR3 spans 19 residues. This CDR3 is CASGGSLGQVISYNSPLHF. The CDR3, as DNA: TGTGCTAGTGGGGGCTCCTTGGGACAGGTGATCTCCTATAATTCACCCCTCCACTTT.

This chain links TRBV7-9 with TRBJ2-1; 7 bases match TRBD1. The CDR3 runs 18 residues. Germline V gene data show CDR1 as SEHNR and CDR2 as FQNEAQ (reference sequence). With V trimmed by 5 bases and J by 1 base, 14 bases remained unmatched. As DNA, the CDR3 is TGTGCCAGCAGCCTCCCCGTCCTCAGGGGGAAATCCTACAATGAGCAGTTCTTC. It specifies CASSLPVLRGKSYNEQFF.

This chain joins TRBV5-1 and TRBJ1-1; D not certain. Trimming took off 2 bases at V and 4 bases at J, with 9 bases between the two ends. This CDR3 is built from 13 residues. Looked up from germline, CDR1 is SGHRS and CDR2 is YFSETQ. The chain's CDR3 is CASSFGVTTEAFF. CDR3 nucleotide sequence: TGCGCCAGCAGCTTCGGGGTGACCACTGAAGCTTTCTTT.

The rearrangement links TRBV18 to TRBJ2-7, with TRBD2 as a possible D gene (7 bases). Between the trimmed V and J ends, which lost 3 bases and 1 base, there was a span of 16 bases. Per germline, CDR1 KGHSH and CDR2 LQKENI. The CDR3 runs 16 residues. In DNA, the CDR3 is TGTGCCAGCTCACCCCGGGCGGGGGCCGTTTCCTACGAGCAGTACTTC. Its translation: CASSPRAGAVSYEQYF.

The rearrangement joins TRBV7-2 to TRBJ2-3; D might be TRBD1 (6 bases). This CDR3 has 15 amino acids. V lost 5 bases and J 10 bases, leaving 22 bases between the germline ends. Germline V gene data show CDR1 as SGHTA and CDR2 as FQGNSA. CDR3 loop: CASSPSRGTSKAQYF. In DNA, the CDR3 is TGTGCCAGCAGCCCTTCGAGGGGGACCTCGAAGGCGCAGTATTTT.

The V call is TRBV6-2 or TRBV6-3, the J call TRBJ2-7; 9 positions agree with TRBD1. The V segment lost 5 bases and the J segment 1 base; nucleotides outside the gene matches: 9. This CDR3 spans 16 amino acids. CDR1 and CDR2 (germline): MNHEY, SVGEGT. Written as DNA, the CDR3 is TGTGCCAGCAGTAGAGCCGGGACAGGGCTTTCCTACGAGCAGTACTTC. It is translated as CASSRAGTGLSYEQYF.

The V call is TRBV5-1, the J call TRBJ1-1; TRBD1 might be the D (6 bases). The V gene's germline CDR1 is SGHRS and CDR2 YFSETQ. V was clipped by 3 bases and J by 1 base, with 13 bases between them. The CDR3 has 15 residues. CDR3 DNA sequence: TGCGCCAGCAGCTCGCGGACAGATACGAACACTGAAGCTTTCTTT. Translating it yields CASSSRTDTNTEAFF.

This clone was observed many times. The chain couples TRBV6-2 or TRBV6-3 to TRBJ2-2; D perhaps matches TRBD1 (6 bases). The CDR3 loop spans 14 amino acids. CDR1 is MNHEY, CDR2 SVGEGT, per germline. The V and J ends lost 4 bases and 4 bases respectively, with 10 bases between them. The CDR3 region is CASSSYRVTGELFF. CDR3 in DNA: TGTGCCAGCAGTTCGTACAGGGTCACCGGGGAGCTGTTTTTT.

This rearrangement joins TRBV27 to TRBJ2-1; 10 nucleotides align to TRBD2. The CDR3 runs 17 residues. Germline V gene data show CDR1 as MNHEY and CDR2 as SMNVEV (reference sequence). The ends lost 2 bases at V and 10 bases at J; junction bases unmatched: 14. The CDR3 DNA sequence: TGTGCCAGCAGTTTAGGGCAGCGGGGGGGCCGTCCGCAGGAGCAGTTCTTC. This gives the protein CASSLGQRGGRPQEQFF.

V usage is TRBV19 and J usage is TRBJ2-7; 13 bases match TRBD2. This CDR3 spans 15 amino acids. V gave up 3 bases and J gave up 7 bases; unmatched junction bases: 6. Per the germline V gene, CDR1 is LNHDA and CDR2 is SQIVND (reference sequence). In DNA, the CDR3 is TGTGCCAGTAGTATTGAGGCGGGACTAGCGGGAGAGCAGTACTTC. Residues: CASSIEAGLAGEQYF. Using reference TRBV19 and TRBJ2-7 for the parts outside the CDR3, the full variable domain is DGGITQSPKYLFRKEGQNVTLSCEQNLNHDAMYWYRQDPGQGLRLIYYSQIVNDFQKGDIAEGYSVSREKKESFPLTVTSAQKNPTAFYLCASSIEAGLAGEQYFGPGTRLTVT.

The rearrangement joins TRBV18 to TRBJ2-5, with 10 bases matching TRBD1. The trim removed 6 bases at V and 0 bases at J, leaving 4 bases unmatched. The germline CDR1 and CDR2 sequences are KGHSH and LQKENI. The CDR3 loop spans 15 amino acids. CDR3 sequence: CASSRDRGDQETQYF. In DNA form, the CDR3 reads TGTGCCAGCTCGCGGGACAGGGGAGACCAAGAGACCCAGTACTTC.

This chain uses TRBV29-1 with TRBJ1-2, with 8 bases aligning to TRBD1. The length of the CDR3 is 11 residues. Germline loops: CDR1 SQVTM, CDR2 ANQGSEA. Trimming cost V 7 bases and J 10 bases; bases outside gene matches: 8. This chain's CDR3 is CSGLSGGDYTF. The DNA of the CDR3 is TGCAGCGGTCTTTCAGGGGGCGACTACACCTTC.

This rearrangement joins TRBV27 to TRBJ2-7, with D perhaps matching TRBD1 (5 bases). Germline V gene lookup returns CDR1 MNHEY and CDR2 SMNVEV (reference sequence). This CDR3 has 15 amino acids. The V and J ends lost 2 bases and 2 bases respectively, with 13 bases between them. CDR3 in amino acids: CASSLIGVSPYEQYF. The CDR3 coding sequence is TGTGCCAGCAGTTTAATAGGGGTCTCCCCCTACGAGCAGTACTTC.

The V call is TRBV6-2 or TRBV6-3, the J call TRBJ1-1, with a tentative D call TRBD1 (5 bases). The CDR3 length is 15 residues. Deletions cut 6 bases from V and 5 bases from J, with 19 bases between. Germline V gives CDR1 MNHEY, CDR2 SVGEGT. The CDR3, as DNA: TGTGCCAGCAGCCCTGGGAGGGGTCGAGGGACTGAAGCTTTCTTT. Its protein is CASSPGRGRGTEAFF.

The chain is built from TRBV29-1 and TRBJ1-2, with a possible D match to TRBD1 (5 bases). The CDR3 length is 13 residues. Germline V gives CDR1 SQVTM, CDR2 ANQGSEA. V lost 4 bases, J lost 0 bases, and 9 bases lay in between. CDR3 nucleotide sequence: TGCAGCGTTGCTGACAGCGCTAACTATGGCTACACCTTC. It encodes CSVADSANYGYTF.

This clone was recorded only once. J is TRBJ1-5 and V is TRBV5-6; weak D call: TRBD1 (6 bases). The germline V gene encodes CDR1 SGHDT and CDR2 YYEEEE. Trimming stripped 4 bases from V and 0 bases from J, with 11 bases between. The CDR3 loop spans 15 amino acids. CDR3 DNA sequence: TGTGCCAGCAGCCAATGGACAGCTAGCAATCAGCCCCAGCATTTT. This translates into CASSQWTASNQPQHF.

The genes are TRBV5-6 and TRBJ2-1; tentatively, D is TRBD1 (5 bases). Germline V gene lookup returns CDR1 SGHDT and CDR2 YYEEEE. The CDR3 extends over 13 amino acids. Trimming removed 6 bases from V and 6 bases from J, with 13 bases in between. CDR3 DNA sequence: TGTGCCAGCAACCCTTCTAGGGGCAATGAGCAGTTCTTC. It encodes CASNPSRGNEQFF. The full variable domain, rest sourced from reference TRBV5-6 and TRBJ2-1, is DAGVTQSPTHLIKTRGQQVTLRCSPKSGHDTVSWYQQALGQGPQFIFQYYEEEERQRGNFPDRFSGHQFPNYSSELNVNALLLGDSALYLCASNPSRGNEQFFGPGTRLTVL.

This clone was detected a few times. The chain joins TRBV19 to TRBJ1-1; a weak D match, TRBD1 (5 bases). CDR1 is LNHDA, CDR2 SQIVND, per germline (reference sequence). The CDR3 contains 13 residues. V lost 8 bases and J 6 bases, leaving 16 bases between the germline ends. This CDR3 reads CASRSGGMAEAFF. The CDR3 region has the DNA TGTGCCAGTCGTTCGGGGGGAATGGCTGAAGCTTTCTTT.